Each of the 7 T cell receptor beta chains below was sequenced from the same sample in a study of PD-1 blockade in classical Hodgkin lymphoma. Using immunoSEQ multiplex PCR, the repertoire was profiled, and TCRdb retains in-frame clones only, with some absent. The data contain nearly 60,000 clones, approximately 90% of them seen just once; the ten biggest clones take up roughly 10%. Patients all relapsed after autologous stem cell transplantation, and there was variation in brentuximab vedotin exposure. Sequenced here: peripheral blood mononuclear cells (PBMCs), sampled before the second cycle of nivolumab. The receptors originated from a human donor with classical Hodgkin lymphoma.

The rearrangement uses TRBV7-3 and TRBJ1-1, with 7 bases fitting TRBD1. CDR3 length: 14 residues. Germline values: CDR1 SGHTA, CDR2 FQGTGA. Trimming cost V 7 bases and J 3 bases; bases outside gene matches: 8. The CDR3 reads CASTESGTDTEAFF. The CDR3 coding sequence is TGTGCCAGCACCGAATCCGGGACAGACACTGAAGCTTTCTTT.

This clone was seen a few times. V and J are TRBV27 and TRBJ2-7; perhaps TRBD1 as D (6 bases). Trimming took 4 bases from V and 4 from J, leaving 14 bases between them. Germline V gene sequence: CDR1 MNHEY, CDR2 SMNVEV (reference sequence). This CDR3 is 14 amino acids long. In nucleotides, the CDR3 is TGTGCCAGCAGTTCTCTTGGGACACGGTACGAGCAGTACTTC. Protein sequence: CASSSLGTRYEQYF.

The rearrangement uses TRBV19 and TRBJ1-1; D possibly corresponds to TRBD1 (5 bases). The CDR3 spans 14 residues. Germline CDR1 reads LNHDA; CDR2 reads SQIVND (reference sequence). Trimming left V 6 bases short and J 1 base short, with 12 bases between. CDR3 DNA: TGTGCCAGTAGCCCCCCGGGGCCGAACACTGAAGCTTTCTTT. Protein: CASSPPGPNTEAFF. The full variable domain, completed using reference TRBV19 and TRBJ1-1, is DGGITQSPKYLFRKEGQNVTLSCEQNLNHDAMYWYRQDPGQGLRLIYYSQIVNDFQKGDIAEGYSVSREKKESFPLTVTSAQKNPTAFYLCASSPPGPNTEAFFGQGTRLTVV.

This sequence joins TRBV4-3 and TRBJ2-5; 11 nucleotides align to TRBD2. This CDR3 region has 17 residues. The J segment lost 0 bases and the V segment lost 0 bases, leaving 3 bases of the junction unmatched. The germline CDR1 and CDR2 sequences are LGHNA and YSLEER. The CDR3 here is CASSQDASGRYQETQYF. The CDR3 nucleotides read TGCGCCAGCAGCCAAGATGCTAGCGGGAGGTACCAAGAGACCCAGTACTTC.

The chain joins TRBV5-1 to TRBJ2-7; 7 bases map to TRBD1. Germline V gene lookup returns CDR1 SGHRS and CDR2 YFSETQ. V shed 2 bases and J 1 base; nucleotides not matched to a gene: 3. CDR3 length: 14 amino acids. The chain's CDR3 is CASSLGGRSYEQYF. The CDR3 nucleotides read TGCGCCAGCAGCTTAGGGGGCCGGTCCTACGAGCAGTACTTC.

The V call is TRBV4-3, the J call TRBJ1-5; the D gene is possibly TRBD1 (5 bases). Per the germline V gene, CDR1 is LGHNA and CDR2 is YSLEER. Deletions cut 0 bases from V and 6 bases from J, with 9 bases between. The CDR3 spans 14 residues. The CDR3 spells CASSQDRVGQPQHF. For the CDR3, the DNA is TGCGCCAGCAGCCAAGACAGGGTGGGTCAGCCCCAGCATTTT.

This clone was detected only once. The V gene is TRBV11-2, the J gene TRBJ2-3; D gene ambiguous. The germline gives CDR1 SGHAT, CDR2 FQNNGV. Trimming cost V 2 bases and J 2 bases, with 2 bases left between them. The CDR3 length is 12 residues. The CDR3 DNA reads TGTGCCAGCAGCTTATTCACAGATACGCAGTATTTT. As protein: CASSLFTDTQYF.